This TCR beta chain was identified in a study of cytomegalovirus exposure and HLA in healthy donors. The wider study: T cells numbering about 179 million yielded 117 million unique TCR beta sequences in an earlier analysis. Assignment to the Caucasian-associated ancestry cluster applied to approximately 80% of the approximately 390 genotyped donors. General study points: It was reported in a later analysis that an Asian-associated ancestry cluster showed fewer N-insertions than the approximately 670-donor mean.

As to this clone: The antigen remains unidentified.

Both 60 Vbeta primers and 13 Jbeta primers went into the PCR. Sequenced by immunoSEQ multiplex PCR; TCRdb stores in-frame clones only, minus some. The sample lists around 150,000 clones, over 60% occurring once. This clonotype originated in a man aged 45 to 65 in good health and CMV-seropositive. Material for sequencing was PBMCs.

The CDR3 here is CASSRDRGLEKLFF. The CDR3 region has the DNA TGTGCCAGCAGCCGTGACAGGGGGCTGGAAAAACTGTTTTTT. The chain uses TRBV13 and TRBJ1-4, with 10 bases aligning to TRBD1. Trimming cost V 5 bases and J 8 bases; bases outside gene matches: 5. The CDR3 sequence is 14 residues long. Germline CDR1 and CDR2: PRHDT and FYEKMQ (reference sequence).